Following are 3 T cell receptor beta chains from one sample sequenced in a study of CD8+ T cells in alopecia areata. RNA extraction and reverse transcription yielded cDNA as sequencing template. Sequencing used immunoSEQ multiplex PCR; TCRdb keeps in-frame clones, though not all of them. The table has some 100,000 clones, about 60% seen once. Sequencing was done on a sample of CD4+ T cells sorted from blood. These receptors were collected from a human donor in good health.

The CDR3 is CASSRDRAYTGELFF. The CDR3 DNA sequence: TGTGCCAGCAGTCGCGACAGGGCATACACCGGGGAGCTGTTTTTT. The rearrangement uses TRBV11-1 and TRBJ2-2; 7 bases match TRBD1. Germline assignment: CDR1 SGHAT and CDR2 FQDESV (reference sequence). The CDR3 length is 15 residues. The trim removed 6 bases at V and 3 bases at J, leaving 7 bases unmatched.

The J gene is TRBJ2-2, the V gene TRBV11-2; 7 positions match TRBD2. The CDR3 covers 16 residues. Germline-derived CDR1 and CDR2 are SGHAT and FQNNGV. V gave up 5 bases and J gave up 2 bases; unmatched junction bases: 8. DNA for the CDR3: TGTGCCAGCAGCCCAGGACTAGGCGCTAACACCGGGGAGCTGTTTTTT. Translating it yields CASSPGLGANTGELFF.

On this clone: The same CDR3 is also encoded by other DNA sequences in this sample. The DNA of the CDR3 is TGCAGCGTCGGACTAGCTGTGGAGACCCAGTACTTC. It specifies CSVGLAVETQYF. The chain links TRBV29-1 to TRBJ2-5; 8 nucleotides line up with TRBD2. Germline V gene data show CDR1 as SQVTM and CDR2 as ANQGSEA. The CDR3 extends over 12 amino acids. Trimming removed 6 bases from V and 5 bases from J; junction bases left unmatched: 5.